The clone carrying this TCR beta chain was counted once. Its antigen is not known. TCRdb's copy holds only in-frame clones and misses some; the assay was immunoSEQ multiplex PCR. The sample yields some 94,000 clones, more than 75% seen once. With V trimmed by 4 bases and J by 6 bases, 10 bases remained unmatched. The CDR3 runs 15 residues. Germline-derived CDR1 and CDR2 are MDHEN and SYDVKM. The sample belongs to a study of OX40 agonist ivuxolimab in advanced cancers. Overall study results and limits: Clonal expansion was seen in CD4+ and CD8+ blood T cells by week 6 at 0.1 to 3.0 mg/kg.

The rearrangement joins TRBV28 to TRBJ2-5; 8 bases line up with TRBD2. The sequences come from CD4+ or CD8+ T cells sorted from blood, collected in a trial of the OX40 agonist ivuxolimab. The TCR comes from an adult with an advanced solid tumor such as melanoma, head and neck, liver or kidney cancer. CDR3 in DNA: TGTGCCAGCAGTTGGGCGGGGACTAGAGCGAAGACCCAGTACTTC. Protein: CASSWAGTRAKTQYF.